This T cell receptor beta chain is drawn from a study of blood T cell repertoires in COVID-19. The assay was immunoSEQ multiplex PCR, and TCRdb's table has in-frame clones only and misses some. The top ten clones hold approximately 9% of a sample with 210,000 or so clones, 81% of them seen once. Germline CDR1 reads SGHTA; CDR2 reads FQGNSA. V lost 3 bases, J lost 1 base, and 7 bases lay in between. The CDR3 length is 13 residues. Individuals drawn from approximately 22 US areas were roughly 18 to 95 years old. Cohort placement rested on clinical history that participants reported themselves. This clone was detected only once.

The receptor comes from a woman aged 45-65 years with acute COVID-19. Sequenced material: PBMCs or T cells enriched from blood (not recorded which). This chain joins TRBV7-2 and TRBJ2-7; possibly TRBD2 for D (5 bases). CDR3 residues: CASSLRESYEQYF. The CDR3 bases are TGTGCCAGCAGCTTGAGGGAATCCTACGAGCAGTACTTC.